A selection of T cell receptor beta chains follows, all from one sample in a study of CD8 T cells in Susac syndrome. TCRdb passed the immunoSEQ multiplex PCR reads through MiXCR, listing each CDR3 protein once. The profile covers 250,000 to 300,000 distinct CDR3 sequences, with 85% appearing a single time and around 0.22% taken by the ten largest. The sequenced material came from CD8+ T cells from PBMCs. These receptor sequences come from a human donor with multiple sclerosis. Both conserved end residues are part of each CDR3. Each record gives: D gene, clone size, CDR3 length, V gene, J gene, CDR3 DNA, CDR3 protein. The D gene is left open where the match is weak. Clone size is stated in some rows and not others, as once, few, many or a class when expanded.

d_gene: -; abundance: -; len: 13; v_gene: TRBV19; j_gene: TRBJ1-3; CDR3nt: TGTGCCAGTCTTCCAGGCTCTGGAAACACCATATATTTT; CDR3aa: CASLPGSGNTIYF
d_gene: -; abundance: -; len: 12; v_gene: TRBV27; j_gene: TRBJ1-6; CDR3nt: TGTGCCAGCAGCGAGTCGAATTCACCCCTCCACTTT; CDR3aa: CASSESNSPLHF
d_gene: -; abundance: -; len: 17; v_gene: TRBV14; j_gene: TRBJ1-4; CDR3nt: TGTGCCAGCAGCCCCCGCTCCCCGGGACGAATTAATGAAAAACTGTTTTTT; CDR3aa: CASSPRSPGRINEKLFF
d_gene: -; abundance: -; len: 15; v_gene: TRBV30; j_gene: TRBJ2-3; CDR3nt: TGTGCCTGGAGCCACTTGGAAGGGGGAACAGATACGCAGTATTTT; CDR3aa: CAWSHLEGGTDTQYF
d_gene: -; abundance: -; len: 16; v_gene: TRBV30; j_gene: TRBJ1-5; CDR3nt: TGTGCCTGGAGTGTACATCACACGACTAGGAATCAGCCCCAGCATTTT; CDR3aa: CAWSVHHTTRNQPQHF
d_gene: -; abundance: -; len: 15; v_gene: TRBV12-3/TRBV12-4; j_gene: TRBJ2-1; CDR3nt: TGTGCCAGCAGCCGCGGACTCAGGGCCTACAATGAGCAGTTCTTC; CDR3aa: CASSRGLRAYNEQFF
d_gene: -; abundance: -; len: 17; v_gene: TRBV19; j_gene: TRBJ2-2; CDR3nt: TGTGCCAGTAGTATAGATCTAGCACAGATCGACACCGGGGAGCTGTTTTTT; CDR3aa: CASSIDLAQIDTGELFF
d_gene: TRBD1; abundance: few; len: 17; v_gene: TRBV11-2; j_gene: TRBJ2-7; CDR3nt: TGTGCCAGCAGCTTAGGGACAGGGGGCGCTTCATCCTACGAGCAGTACTTC; CDR3aa: CASSLGTGGASSYEQYF
d_gene: TRBD1; abundance: -; len: 15; v_gene: TRBV13; j_gene: TRBJ2-7; CDR3nt: TGTGCCAGCAGCTTAGGACAGGGGGCTTGGTACGAGCAGTACTTC; CDR3aa: CASSLGQGAWYEQYF
d_gene: -; abundance: -; len: 11; v_gene: TRBV6-1; j_gene: TRBJ2-5; CDR3nt: TGTGCCAGCAGTGAGGTTGAGACCCAGTACTTC; CDR3aa: CASSEVETQYF
d_gene: -; abundance: -; len: 16; v_gene: TRBV14; j_gene: TRBJ1-1; CDR3nt: TGTGCCAGCAGCCAAGATCTTGACATAATGAACACTGAAGCTTTCTTT; CDR3aa: CASSQDLDIMNTEAFF
d_gene: -; abundance: -; len: 15; v_gene: TRBV12-3/TRBV12-4; j_gene: TRBJ1-5; CDR3nt: TGTGCCAGCAGTCCCCAGGGGTATAGCAATCAGCCCCAGCATTTT; CDR3aa: CASSPQGYSNQPQHF
d_gene: -; abundance: -; len: 15; v_gene: TRBV28; j_gene: TRBJ2-7; CDR3nt: TGTGCCAGCGGATCCCACAGACTGACTCCTTACGAGCAGTACTTC; CDR3aa: CASGSHRLTPYEQYF
d_gene: -; abundance: -; len: 15; v_gene: TRBV5-5; j_gene: TRBJ1-3; CDR3nt: TGTGCCAGCAGCTTTTCTACACTCGCTGGAAACACCATATATTTT; CDR3aa: CASSFSTLAGNTIYF
d_gene: -; abundance: -; len: 14; v_gene: TRBV20-1; j_gene: TRBJ1-2; CDR3nt: TGCAGTGCTACCGGGGTCATGGGAGTCGATGGCTACACCTTC; CDR3aa: CSATGVMGVDGYTF
d_gene: -; abundance: -; len: 15; v_gene: TRBV24-1; j_gene: TRBJ2-5; CDR3nt: TGTGCCACCAGTGATTTGGTGGGGGACCAAGAGACCCAGTACTTC; CDR3aa: CATSDLVGDQETQYF
d_gene: -; abundance: -; len: 14; v_gene: TRBV30; j_gene: TRBJ1-1; CDR3nt: TGTGCCTGGAGTGTCCTTTTGGGAAACACTGAAGCTTTCTTT; CDR3aa: CAWSVLLGNTEAFF
d_gene: TRBD1; abundance: -; len: 14; v_gene: TRBV28; j_gene: TRBJ2-7; CDR3nt: TGTGCCAGCAGATTACCCCAGGGGGCGGGCGAGCAGTACTTC; CDR3aa: CASRLPQGAGEQYF
d_gene: TRBD2; abundance: -; len: 17; v_gene: TRBV28; j_gene: TRBJ2-2; CDR3nt: TGTGCCACCACCCCGGTGGGGCGGGAGGAACCCACCGGGGAGCTGTTTTTT; CDR3aa: CATTPVGREEPTGELFF
d_gene: -; abundance: -; len: 16; v_gene: TRBV11-2; j_gene: TRBJ2-2; CDR3nt: TGTGCCAGCAGCTACCTGACGGGAAGGAGCACCGGGGAGCTGTTTTTT; CDR3aa: CASSYLTGRSTGELFF
d_gene: TRBD2; abundance: -; len: 17; v_gene: TRBV15; j_gene: TRBJ2-1; CDR3nt: TGTGCCACCAGCAGTGAATGGACTAGCACGGGGGAACCAGCGCAGTTCTTC; CDR3aa: CATSSEWTSTGEPAQFF
d_gene: -; abundance: -; len: 15; v_gene: TRBV7-9; j_gene: TRBJ2-7; CDR3nt: TGTGCCAGCAGCTTAGGATCCGTCTGGTCCTACGAGCAGTACTTC; CDR3aa: CASSLGSVWSYEQYF
d_gene: -; abundance: few; len: 12; v_gene: TRBV4-3; j_gene: TRBJ2-5; CDR3nt: TGCGCCAGCAGCCAAGATGCGAGGGCCCAGTACTTC; CDR3aa: CASSQDARAQYF
d_gene: TRBD1; abundance: -; len: 15; v_gene: TRBV29-1; j_gene: TRBJ1-2; CDR3nt: TGCAGCGTTGAGGCCGGGACAGCCTCAAACTATGGCTACACCTTC; CDR3aa: CSVEAGTASNYGYTF
d_gene: -; abundance: -; len: 14; v_gene: TRBV6-5; j_gene: TRBJ2-6; CDR3nt: TGTGCCAGCAAGTTCTACTCTGGGGCCAACGTCCTGACTTTC; CDR3aa: CASKFYSGANVLTF
d_gene: TRBD2; abundance: -; len: 21; v_gene: TRBV15; j_gene: TRBJ2-5; CDR3nt: TGTGCCACCGCAAGAGGGGAGGGGACTAGCGGGATCTGGGTAGTACAAGAGGCCCAGTACTTC; CDR3aa: CATARGEGTSGIWVVQEAQYF
d_gene: -; abundance: -; len: 10; v_gene: TRBV27; j_gene: TRBJ2-7; CDR3nt: TGTGCCAGCGGACACTACGAGCAGTACTTC; CDR3aa: CASGHYEQYF
d_gene: TRBD1; abundance: -; len: 14; v_gene: TRBV6-5; j_gene: TRBJ1-6; CDR3nt: TGTGCCAGCCGTCCTTGGACAGGGAATTCACCCCTCCACTTT; CDR3aa: CASRPWTGNSPLHF
d_gene: -; abundance: -; len: 13; v_gene: TRBV19; j_gene: TRBJ2-1; CDR3nt: TGTGCCAGTAGTATAGATAGTGGCAATGAGCAGTTCTTC; CDR3aa: CASSIDSGNEQFF
d_gene: -; abundance: -; len: 16; v_gene: TRBV9; j_gene: TRBJ1-2; CDR3nt: TGTGCCAGCGAATTGTTGCACTCAAGAAAGACCTATGGCTACACCTTC; CDR3aa: CASELLHSRKTYGYTF
d_gene: TRBD1; abundance: few; len: 15; v_gene: TRBV11-1; j_gene: TRBJ2-7; CDR3nt: TGTGCCAGCAGCCCCCGGGACAGAGACTCCTACGAGCAGTACTTC; CDR3aa: CASSPRDRDSYEQYF
d_gene: -; abundance: -; len: 13; v_gene: TRBV7-9; j_gene: TRBJ1-2; CDR3nt: TGTGCCAGCAGCCCCCGACCCTATGAGGGCTACACCTTC; CDR3aa: CASSPRPYEGYTF
d_gene: -; abundance: few; len: 11; v_gene: TRBV7-9; j_gene: TRBJ2-7; CDR3nt: TGTGCCAGCAGCTTAGGTCAAGAGCAGTACTTC; CDR3aa: CASSLGQEQYF
d_gene: -; abundance: -; len: 13; v_gene: TRBV2; j_gene: TRBJ1-1; CDR3nt: TGTGCCAGCAGACCGGACAGTCCCACTGAAGCTTTCTTT; CDR3aa: CASRPDSPTEAFF
d_gene: TRBD1; abundance: -; len: 14; v_gene: TRBV3-1; j_gene: TRBJ2-7; CDR3nt: TGTGCCAGCAGCCATGAACAGACAGGGTCCGAGCAGTACTTC; CDR3aa: CASSHEQTGSEQYF
d_gene: -; abundance: -; len: 13; v_gene: TRBV7-8; j_gene: TRBJ2-1; CDR3nt: TGTACCAGCAGCTTAACGGGAGACAATGAGCAGTTCTTC; CDR3aa: CTSSLTGDNEQFF
d_gene: -; abundance: -; len: 16; v_gene: TRBV3-1; j_gene: TRBJ2-2; CDR3nt: TGTGCCAGCAGCTCGGCGGCGGGCTTGAACACCGGGGAGCTGTTTTTT; CDR3aa: CASSSAAGLNTGELFF
d_gene: -; abundance: few; len: 13; v_gene: TRBV20-1; j_gene: TRBJ2-7; CDR3nt: TGCAGTGCTAGGAGGGCAGCCTCCTACGAGCAGTACTTC; CDR3aa: CSARRAASYEQYF
d_gene: -; abundance: -; len: 17; v_gene: TRBV7-9; j_gene: TRBJ1-5; CDR3nt: TGTGCCAGCAGCTTAGCAGGACAGCCCTATAGCAATCAGCCCCAGCATTTT; CDR3aa: CASSLAGQPYSNQPQHF
d_gene: TRBD2; abundance: once; len: 16; v_gene: TRBV2; j_gene: TRBJ2-7; CDR3nt: TGTGCCAATGAGGGGCTAGCGGGAGACTTCTCCTACGAGCAGTACTTC; CDR3aa: CANEGLAGDFSYEQYF
d_gene: -; abundance: -; len: 13; v_gene: TRBV29-1; j_gene: TRBJ1-1; CDR3nt: TGCAGCGTTGAAGCAGGGATGAACACTGAAGCTTTCTTT; CDR3aa: CSVEAGMNTEAFF
d_gene: TRBD1; abundance: -; len: 14; v_gene: TRBV27; j_gene: TRBJ2-7; CDR3nt: TGTGCCAGCAGTTTAAGGGGACAGGTATACGAGCAGTACTTC; CDR3aa: CASSLRGQVYEQYF
d_gene: -; abundance: -; len: 16; v_gene: TRBV7-2; j_gene: TRBJ1-2; CDR3nt: TGTGCCAGCAGCTTAATTGGGGGGGGCTCGAACTATGGCTACACCTTC; CDR3aa: CASSLIGGGSNYGYTF
d_gene: TRBD1; abundance: once; len: 16; v_gene: TRBV11-2; j_gene: TRBJ1-1; CDR3nt: TGTGCCAGCAGCCCCGAGGCCAGGGGGATAGGCACTGAAGCTTTCTTT; CDR3aa: CASSPEARGIGTEAFF
d_gene: -; abundance: -; len: 13; v_gene: TRBV15; j_gene: TRBJ2-1; CDR3nt: TGTGCCACCACCTTTCGGGACCACAATGAGCAGTTCTTC; CDR3aa: CATTFRDHNEQFF
d_gene: -; abundance: -; len: 19; v_gene: TRBV4-3; j_gene: TRBJ2-1; CDR3nt: TGCGCCAGCAGCCAAGACCTCGTAAGGACTCTAAGCTCCTACAATGAGCAGTTCTTC; CDR3aa: CASSQDLVRTLSSYNEQFF